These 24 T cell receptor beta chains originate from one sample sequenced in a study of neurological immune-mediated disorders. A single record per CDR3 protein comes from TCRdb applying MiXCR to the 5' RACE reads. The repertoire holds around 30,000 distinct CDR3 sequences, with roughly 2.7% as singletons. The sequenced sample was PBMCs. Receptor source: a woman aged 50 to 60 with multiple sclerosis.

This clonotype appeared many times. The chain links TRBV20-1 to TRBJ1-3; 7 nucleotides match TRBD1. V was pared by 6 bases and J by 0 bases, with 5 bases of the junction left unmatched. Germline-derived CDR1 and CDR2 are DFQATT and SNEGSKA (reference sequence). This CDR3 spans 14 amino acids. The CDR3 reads CSARGQSSGNTIYF. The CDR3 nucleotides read TGCAGTGCCCGGGGACAGAGCTCTGGAAACACCATATATTTT.

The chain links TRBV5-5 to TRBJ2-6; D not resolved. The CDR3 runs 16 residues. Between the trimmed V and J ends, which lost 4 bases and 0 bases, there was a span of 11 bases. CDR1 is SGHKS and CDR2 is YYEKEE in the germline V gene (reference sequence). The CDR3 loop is CASSVSPSSGANVLTF. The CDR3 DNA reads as TGTGCCAGCAGCGTTTCTCCCAGCTCTGGGGCCAACGTCCTGACTTTC.

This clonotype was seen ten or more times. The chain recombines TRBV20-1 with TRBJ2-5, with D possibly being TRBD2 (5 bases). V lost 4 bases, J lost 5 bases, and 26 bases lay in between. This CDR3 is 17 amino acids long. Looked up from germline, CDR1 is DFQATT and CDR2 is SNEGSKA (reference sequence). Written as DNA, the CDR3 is TGCAGTGCTAATGTTAGGCCGGGATTGAAGGTCCAGGAGACCCAGTACTTC. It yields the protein CSANVRPGLKVQETQYF.

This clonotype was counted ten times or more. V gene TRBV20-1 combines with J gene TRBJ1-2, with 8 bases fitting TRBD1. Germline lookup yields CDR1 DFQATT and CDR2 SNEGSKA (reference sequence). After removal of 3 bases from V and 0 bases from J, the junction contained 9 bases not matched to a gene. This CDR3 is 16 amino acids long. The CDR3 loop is CSARGTGEVSNYGYTF. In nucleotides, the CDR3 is TGCAGTGCTAGGGGGACAGGCGAAGTGTCTAACTATGGCTACACCTTC.

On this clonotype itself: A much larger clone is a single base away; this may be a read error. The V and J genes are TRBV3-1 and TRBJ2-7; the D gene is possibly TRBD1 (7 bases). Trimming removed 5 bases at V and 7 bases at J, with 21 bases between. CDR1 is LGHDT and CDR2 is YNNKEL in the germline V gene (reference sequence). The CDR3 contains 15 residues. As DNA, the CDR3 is TGTGCCAGCAGCTTTGGAGGGACAGTGCTAAAAGAGCAGTACTTC. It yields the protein CASSFGGTVLKEQYF.

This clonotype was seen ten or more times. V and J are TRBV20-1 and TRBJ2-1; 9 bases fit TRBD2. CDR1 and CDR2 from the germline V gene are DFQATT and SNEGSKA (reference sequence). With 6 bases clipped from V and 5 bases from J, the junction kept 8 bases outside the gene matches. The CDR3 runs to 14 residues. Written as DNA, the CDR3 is TGCAGTGCCATCCTAGCGGGATCGGACAATGAGCAGTTCTTC. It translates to CSAILAGSDNEQFF.

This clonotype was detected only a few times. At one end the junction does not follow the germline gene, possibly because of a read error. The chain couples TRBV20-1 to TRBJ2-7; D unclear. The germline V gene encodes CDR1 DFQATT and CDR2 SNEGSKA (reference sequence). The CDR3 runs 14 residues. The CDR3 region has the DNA TGCAGTGCTAGAGACAGCTCCATGGGCTACGAGCAGTACTTT. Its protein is CSARDSSMGYEQYF.

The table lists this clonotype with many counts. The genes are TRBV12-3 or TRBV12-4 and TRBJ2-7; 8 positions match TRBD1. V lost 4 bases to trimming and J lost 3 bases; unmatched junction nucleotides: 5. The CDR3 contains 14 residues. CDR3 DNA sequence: TGTGCCAGCAGTTCGGGACAGGCAGTCTACGAGCAGTACTTC. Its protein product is CASSSGQAVYEQYF.

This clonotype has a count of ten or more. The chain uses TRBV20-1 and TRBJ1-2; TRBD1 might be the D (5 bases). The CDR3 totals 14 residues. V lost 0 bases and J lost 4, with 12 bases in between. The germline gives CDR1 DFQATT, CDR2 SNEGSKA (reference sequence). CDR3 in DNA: TGCAGTGCTAGAGAAGCAGGACAACTCTATGGCTACACCTTC. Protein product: CSAREAGQLYGYTF.

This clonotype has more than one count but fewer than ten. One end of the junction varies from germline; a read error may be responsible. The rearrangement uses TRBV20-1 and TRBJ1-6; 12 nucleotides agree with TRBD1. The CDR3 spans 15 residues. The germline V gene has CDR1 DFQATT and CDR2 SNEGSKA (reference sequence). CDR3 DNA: TGCAGTGCCGAACCGGGACAGGGGGCCGGGTCACCCCTCAACTTT. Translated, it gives CSAEPGQGAGSPLNF.

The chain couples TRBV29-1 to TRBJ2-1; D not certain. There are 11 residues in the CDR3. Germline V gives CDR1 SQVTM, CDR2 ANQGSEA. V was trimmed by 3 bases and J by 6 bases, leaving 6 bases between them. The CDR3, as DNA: TGCAGCGTTGATTTGGTCAATGAGCAGTTCTTC. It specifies CSVDLVNEQFF.

Here the CDR3 reads CASSAQASSGANVLTF. CDR3 nucleotide sequence: TGCGCCAGCAGCGCCCAGGCGAGCTCTGGGGCCAACGTCCTGACTTTC. This chain joins TRBV5-1 and TRBJ2-6; D unclear. The germline V and J ends were trimmed by 4 bases and 0 bases, with 11 bases remaining between them. Germline CDR1 is SGHRS and CDR2 is YFSETQ. CDR3 size: 16 residues.

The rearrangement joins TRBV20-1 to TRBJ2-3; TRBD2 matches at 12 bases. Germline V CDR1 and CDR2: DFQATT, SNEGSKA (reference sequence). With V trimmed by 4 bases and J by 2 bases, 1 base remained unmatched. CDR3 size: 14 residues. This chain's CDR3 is CSATSGGATDTQYF. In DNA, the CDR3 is TGCAGTGCTACTAGCGGGGGGGCCACAGATACGCAGTATTTT.

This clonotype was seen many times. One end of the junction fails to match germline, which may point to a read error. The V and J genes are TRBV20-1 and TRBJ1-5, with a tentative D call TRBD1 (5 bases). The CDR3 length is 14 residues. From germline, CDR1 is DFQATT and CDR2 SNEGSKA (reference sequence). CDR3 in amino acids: CSVQGVNSNQPQNF. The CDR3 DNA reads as TGCAGTGTCCAGGGCGTGAATAGCAATCAGCCCCAGAATTTT.

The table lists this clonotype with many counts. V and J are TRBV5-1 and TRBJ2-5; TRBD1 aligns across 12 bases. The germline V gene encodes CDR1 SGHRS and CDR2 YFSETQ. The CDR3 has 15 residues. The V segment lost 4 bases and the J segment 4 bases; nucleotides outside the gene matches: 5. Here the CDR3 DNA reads TGCGCCAGCAGCAGGGACAGGGGGCAGTCAGAGACCCAGTACTTC. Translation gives CASSRDRGQSETQYF.

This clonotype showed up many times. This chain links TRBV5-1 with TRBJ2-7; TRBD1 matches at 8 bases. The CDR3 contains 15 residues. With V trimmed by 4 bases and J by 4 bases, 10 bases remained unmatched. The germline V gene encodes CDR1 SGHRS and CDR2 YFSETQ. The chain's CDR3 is CASSGQGGEFYEQYF. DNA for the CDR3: TGCGCCAGCAGCGGACAGGGTGGGGAATTTTACGAGCAGTACTTC.

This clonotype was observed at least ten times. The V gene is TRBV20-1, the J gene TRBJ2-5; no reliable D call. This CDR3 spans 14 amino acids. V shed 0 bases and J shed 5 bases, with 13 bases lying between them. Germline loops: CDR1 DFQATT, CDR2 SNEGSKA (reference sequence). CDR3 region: CSARDARSHETQYF. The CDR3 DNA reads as TGCAGTGCTAGAGATGCGAGGTCCCACGAGACCCAGTACTTC.

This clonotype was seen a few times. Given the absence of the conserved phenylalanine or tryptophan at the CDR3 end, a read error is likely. CDR3 region: CASSRLVVRQSPLHN. Here the CDR3 DNA reads TGTGCCAGCAGCCGCCTCGTCGTCCGTCAGTCACCCCTCCACAAT. This chain links TRBV6-6 with TRBJ1-6; D is unresolved. This CDR3 has 15 residues. CDR1 is MNHNY and CDR2 is SVGAGI in the germline V gene (reference sequence). Trimming pared 6 bases from V and 10 bases from J, leaving 19 bases between.

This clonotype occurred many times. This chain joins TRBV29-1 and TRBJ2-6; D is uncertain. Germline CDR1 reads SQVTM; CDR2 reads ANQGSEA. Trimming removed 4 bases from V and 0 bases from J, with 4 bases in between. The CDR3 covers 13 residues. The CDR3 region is CSVGASGANVLTF. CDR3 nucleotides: TGCAGCGTTGGTGCCTCTGGGGCCAACGTCCTGACTTTC.

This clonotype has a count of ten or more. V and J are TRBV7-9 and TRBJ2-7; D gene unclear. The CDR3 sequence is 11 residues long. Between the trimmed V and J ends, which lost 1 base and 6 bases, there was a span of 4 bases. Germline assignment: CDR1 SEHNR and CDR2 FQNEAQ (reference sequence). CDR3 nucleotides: TGTGCCAGCAGCTTAGGGGTCGAGCAGTACTTC. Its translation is CASSLGVEQYF.

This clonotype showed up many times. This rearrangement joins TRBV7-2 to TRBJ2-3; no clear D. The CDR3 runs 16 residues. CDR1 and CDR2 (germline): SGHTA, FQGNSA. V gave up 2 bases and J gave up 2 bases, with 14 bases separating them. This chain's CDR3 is CASSLLGGDSTDTQYF. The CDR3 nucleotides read TGTGCCAGCAGCTTATTGGGCGGAGATTCCACAGATACGCAGTATTTT.

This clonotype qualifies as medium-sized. The CDR3, as DNA: TGCAGTGCGGGCCGACAGGGCAATCAGCCCCAGCATTTT. Its protein product is CSAGRQGNQPQHF. J is TRBJ1-5 and V is TRBV20-1, with TRBD1 as a possible D gene (6 bases). CDR1 and CDR2 (germline): DFQATT, SNEGSKA (reference sequence). The V gene lost 6 bases and the J gene lost 2 bases, with 11 bases spanning the gap. This CDR3 has 13 amino acids.

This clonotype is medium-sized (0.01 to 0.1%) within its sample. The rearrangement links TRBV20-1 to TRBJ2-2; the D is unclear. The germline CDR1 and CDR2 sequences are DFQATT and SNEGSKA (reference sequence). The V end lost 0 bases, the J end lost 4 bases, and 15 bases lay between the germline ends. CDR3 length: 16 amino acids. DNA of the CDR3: TGCAGTGCTAGAGATGTAAGGGTGTCCGCCACCGGGGAGCTGTTTTTT. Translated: CSARDVRVSATGELFF.

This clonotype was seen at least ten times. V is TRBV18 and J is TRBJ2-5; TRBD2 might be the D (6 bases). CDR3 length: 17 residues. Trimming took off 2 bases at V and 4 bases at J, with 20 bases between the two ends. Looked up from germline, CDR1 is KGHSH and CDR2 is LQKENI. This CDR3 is CASSPLDGRSLGETQYF. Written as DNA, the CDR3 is TGTGCCAGCTCACCATTAGACGGGAGATCGTTAGGAGAGACCCAGTACTTC.